The subject of this entry is one TCR beta chain. The sample is drawn from a study of blood T cell repertoires in COVID-19. Study-wide context: From T cells, B-cell-depleted T cells, or PBMCs came the material, which was cDNA or gDNA.

Method: immunoSEQ multiplex PCR; TCRdb's copy keeps in-frame clones and lacks some. The sample includes 45,000 to 55,000 clones, approximately 84% of them seen just once. The sequencing input was peripheral blood. The receptor was isolated from a man aged 50 or older with active COVID-19.

CDR3: CASLLGGELFF. The CDR3 DNA sequence: TGTGCCAGCCTCCTAGGCGGGGAGCTGTTTTTT. This sequence joins TRBV13 and TRBJ2-2, with D unresolved. This CDR3 is built from 11 residues. The germline V gene has CDR1 PRHDT and CDR2 FYEKMQ (reference sequence). V was trimmed by 8 bases and J by 7 bases, leaving 8 bases between them.